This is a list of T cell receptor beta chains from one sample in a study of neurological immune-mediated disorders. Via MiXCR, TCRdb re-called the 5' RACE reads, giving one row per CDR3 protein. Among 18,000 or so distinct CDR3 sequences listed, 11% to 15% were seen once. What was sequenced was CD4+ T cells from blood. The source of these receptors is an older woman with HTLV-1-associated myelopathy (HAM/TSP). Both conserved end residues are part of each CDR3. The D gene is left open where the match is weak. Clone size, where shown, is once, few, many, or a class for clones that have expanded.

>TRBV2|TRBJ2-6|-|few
TGTGCCAGCAGGGCGATCTCTGGGGCCAACGTCCTGACTTTC
CASRAISGANVLTF
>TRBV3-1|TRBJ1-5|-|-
TGTGCCAGCAGCCAAGGCGTGAGTCTTTATCAGCCCCAGCATTTT
CASSQGVSLYQPQHF
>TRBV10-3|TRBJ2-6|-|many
TGTGCCACCGCAGGGGCTCCTTTCGGGGCCAACGTCCTGACTTTC
CATAGAPFGANVLTF
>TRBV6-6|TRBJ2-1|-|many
TGTGCCAGCGAGGGGCGGGGCAATGAGCAGTTCTTC
CASEGRGNEQFF
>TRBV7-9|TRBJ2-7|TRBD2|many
TGTGCCAGCAGCCCCCTCGGACTAGCGGGGCTATACGAGCAGTACTTC
CASSPLGLAGLYEQYF
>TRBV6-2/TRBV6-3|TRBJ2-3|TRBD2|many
TGTGCCAGCAAGCTAGCGGTTACCACAGATACGCAGTATTTT
CASKLAVTTDTQYF
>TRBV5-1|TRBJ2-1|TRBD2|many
TGCGCCAGCAGCATGACTAGCGGAATATACAATGAGCAGTTCTTC
CASSMTSGIYNEQFF
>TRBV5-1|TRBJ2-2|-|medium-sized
TGCGCCAGCAGCACGGGGAATGGGGGCACCGGGGAGCTGTTTTTT
CASSTGNGGTGELFF
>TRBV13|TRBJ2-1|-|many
TGTGCCAGCACCTATAGGGATGAGCAGTTCTTC
CASTYRDEQFF
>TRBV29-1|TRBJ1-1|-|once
TGCAGCGTTGCAAGGGGGGAAGGCACTGAAGCTTTCTTT
CSVARGEGTEAFF
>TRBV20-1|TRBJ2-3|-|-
TGCAGTGCTCCTCCCCCAGGGGGCACAGATACGCAGTATTTT
CSAPPPGGTDTQYF
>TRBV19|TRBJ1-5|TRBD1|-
TGTGCCAGTAGTATATTGGGAAAGGGGGCGAGCAATCAGCCCCAGCATTTT
CASSILGKGASNQPQHF
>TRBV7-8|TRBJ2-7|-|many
TGTGCCAGCAGCCCCCGTGCGGCCGTGGGCGAGAACTTC
CASSPRAAVGENF
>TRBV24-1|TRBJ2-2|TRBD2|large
TGTGCCACCAGTGATTTGAGCGGGAGCCGTACCGGGGAGCTGTTTTTT
CATSDLSGSRTGELFF
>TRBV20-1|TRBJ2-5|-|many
TGCAGTGTTCCGGGACTCACCCCGGGGACCCAGTACTTC
CSVPGLTPGTQYF
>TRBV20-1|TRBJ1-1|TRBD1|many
TGCAGTGCTAGGACAGGGGGCTCGAACACTGAAGCTTTCTTT
CSARTGGSNTEAFF
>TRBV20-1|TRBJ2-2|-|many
TGCAGTGCTCTTAGGTCTAACCCCGGGGAGCTGTTTTTT
CSALRSNPGELFF
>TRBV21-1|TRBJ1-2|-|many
TGTGCCAGCAGCGGACAGACGGGACAGACTTATGGCTACACCTTC
CASSGQTGQTYGYTF
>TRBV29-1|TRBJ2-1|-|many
TGCAGCGTTGTCCCGACTAGTAGTCAGCAGTTCTTC
CSVVPTSSQQFF
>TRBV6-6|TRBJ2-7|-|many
TGTGCCAGCAGTTACTCGATTATGGATCCCTACGAGCAGTACTTC
CASSYSIMDPYEQYF
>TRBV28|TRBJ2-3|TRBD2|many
TGTGCCAGCAGCCCGGCGACTAGCGGGATGGGCACAGATACGCAGTATTTT
CASSPATSGMGTDTQYF
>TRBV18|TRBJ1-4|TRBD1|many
TGTGCCAGCTCACCAGAACAGGGGGCAGAAAAACTGTTTTTT
CASSPEQGAEKLFF
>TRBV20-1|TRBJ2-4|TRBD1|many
TGCAGTGCTAGCCGCGGACAGGGACGGGTTTTGTTAGCCAAAAACATTCAGTACTTC
CSASRGQGRVLLAKNIQYF
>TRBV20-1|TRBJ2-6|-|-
TGCAGTGCTACCCGGCGGGGGGCCAACGTCCTGACTTTC
CSATRRGANVLTF
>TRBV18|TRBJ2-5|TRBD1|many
TGTGCCAGCTCGGGACAGGAGGAAGAGACCCAGTACTTC
CASSGQEEETQYF
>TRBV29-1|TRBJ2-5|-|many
TGCAGCGTTCCGGAGCCTCTGGGAGAGACCCAGTACTTC
CSVPEPLGETQYF
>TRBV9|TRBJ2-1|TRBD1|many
TGTGCCAGCAGCGTCCTGACAGGGGGCGTCCACAATGAGCAGTTCTTC
CASSVLTGGVHNEQFF
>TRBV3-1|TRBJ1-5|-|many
TGTGCCAGCAGCCAGAGAACAGAACTCAGGCAGCCCCAGCATTTT
CASSQRTELRQPQHF